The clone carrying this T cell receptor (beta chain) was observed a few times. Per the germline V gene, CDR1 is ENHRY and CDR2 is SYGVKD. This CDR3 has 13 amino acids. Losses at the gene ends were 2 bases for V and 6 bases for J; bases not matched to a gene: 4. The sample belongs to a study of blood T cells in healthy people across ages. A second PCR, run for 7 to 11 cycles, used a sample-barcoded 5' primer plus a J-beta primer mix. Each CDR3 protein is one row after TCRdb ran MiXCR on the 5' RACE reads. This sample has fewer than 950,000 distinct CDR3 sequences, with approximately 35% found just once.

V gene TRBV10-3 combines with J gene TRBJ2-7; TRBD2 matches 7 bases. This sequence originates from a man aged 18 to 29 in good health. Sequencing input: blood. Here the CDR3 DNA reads TGTGCCATCAGTGAGCCTAGCGGTGGCGAGCAGTACTTC. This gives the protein CAISEPSGGEQYF.